A selection of T cell receptor beta chains follows, all from one sample in a study of graft-versus-host responses after intestinal transplantation. Data came from immunoSEQ multiplex PCR; TCRdb stores just in-frame clones and leaves some out. The profile shows under 100,000 clones, approximately 90% of them singletons. These receptors are not linked to any known antigen. This material consisted of unstimulated CD8+ T cells sorted from spleen or lymph node cells, taken before transplant. These receptors all stem from a human donor who was the organ donor for an intestinal transplant. CDR3s include the opening cysteine and the closing phenylalanine or tryptophan. A D gene is named only where the DNA matches it firmly. Some rows have no size entry. The others give once, few or many, or a class for an expanded clone.

TRBV7-9,TRBJ2-4,TRBD1,.,CASSFSTGEDIQYF,TGTGCCAGCAGCTTTTCGACAGGGGAGGACATTCAGTACTTC
TRBV7-9,TRBJ2-1,.,.,CASSFSDYNEQFF,TGTGCCAGCAGCTTCTCAGACTACAATGAGCAGTTCTTC
TRBV7-3,TRBJ1-1,.,.,CASSLSQGGEAFF,TGTGCCAGCAGCTTAAGTCAGGGTGGTGAAGCTTTCTTT
TRBV4-2,TRBJ2-7,TRBD2,.,CASSFPGGDEQYF,TGTGCCAGCAGCTTCCCTGGGGGGGACGAGCAGTACTTC
TRBV7-9,TRBJ2-5,TRBD2,once,CASSAGTKGTQYF,TGTGCCAGCAGCGCCGGGACTAAAGGGACCCAGTACTTC
TRBV28,TRBJ2-5,.,.,CASSLYEGGGPRTQYF,TGTGCCAGCAGTTTATACGAGGGAGGGGGGCCCCGGACCCAGTACTTC
TRBV11-2,TRBJ2-7,.,.,CASSLSAEEGYEQYF,TGTGCCAGCAGCTTATCCGCTGAAGAGGGCTACGAGCAGTACTTC
TRBV11-2,TRBJ2-7,TRBD1,.,CASSSRHRDRFSYEQYF,TGTGCCAGCAGCAGCCGGCATCGGGACAGATTTTCCTACGAGCAGTACTTC
TRBV4-3,TRBJ2-6,TRBD2,.,CASSQDASGGLSGANVLTF,TGCGCCAGCAGCCAAGATGCGAGCGGGGGGTTATCTGGGGCCAACGTCCTGACTTTC
TRBV5-1,TRBJ1-3,.,.,CASIAGTGGNTIYF,TGCGCCAGCATAGCGGGGACGGGTGGAAACACCATATATTTT
TRBV27,TRBJ2-3,.,.,CASNLGGPGNTQYF,TGTGCCAGCAATCTCGGGGGGCCGGGAAATACGCAGTATTTT
TRBV7-9,TRBJ2-2,.,once,CASTFVADGELFF,TGTGCCAGCACCTTCGTGGCGGACGGGGAGCTGTTTTTT
TRBV6-5,TRBJ1-4,.,.,CASSYTGVNEKLFF,TGTGCCAGCAGTTACACCGGGGTGAATGAAAAACTGTTTTTT
TRBV27,TRBJ2-5,TRBD1,.,CASSSTQIQPGQAQETQYF,TGTGCCAGCAGTTCAACACAAATACAGCCGGGACAGGCCCAAGAGACCCAGTACTTC
TRBV19,TRBJ1-4,.,few,CASSPPQGYNEKLFF,TGTGCCAGTAGTCCGCCTCAGGGTTATAATGAAAAACTGTTTTTT
TRBV7-2,TRBJ1-6,.,.,CASSSLDEFNSPLHF,TGTGCCAGCAGCTCCCTCGATGAGTTTAATTCACCCCTCCACTTT
TRBV7-3,TRBJ2-5,.,.,CASSLYGEETQYF,TGTGCCAGCAGCTTATACGGGGAAGAGACCCAGTACTTC
TRBV13,TRBJ1-4,.,.,CASRGTGGLFF,TGTGCCAGCAGGGGTACGGGAGGACTGTTTTTT
TRBV4-1,TRBJ2-3,.,.,CASSQVEDTQYF,TGCGCCAGCAGCCAAGTCGAGGATACGCAGTATTTT
TRBV5-6,TRBJ2-1,TRBD2,.,CASSLIGASGGHNEQFF,TGTGCCAGCAGCTTGATAGGGGCAAGCGGGGGCCACAATGAGCAGTTCTTC
TRBV7-9,TRBJ1-2,TRBD1,.,CASSSTGANYGYTF,TGTGCCAGCAGCTCGACAGGGGCTAACTATGGCTACACCTTC
TRBV19,TRBJ2-7,TRBD2,once,CASSLERGDTYEQYF,TGTGCCAGTAGTCTAGAGCGGGGGGACACCTACGAGCAGTACTTC
TRBV9,TRBJ1-2,TRBD1,.,CASSVEGYDRDKAQNYGYTF,TGTGCCAGCAGCGTAGAGGGATACGACAGGGACAAGGCTCAGAACTATGGCTACACCTTC
TRBV4-1,TRBJ2-1,.,.,CASSHPGNYNEQFF,TGCGCCAGCAGCCACCCAGGGAATTACAATGAGCAGTTCTTC
TRBV19,TRBJ1-2,.,.,CASSPGGPGYTF,TGTGCCAGTAGTCCCGGGGGGCCTGGCTACACCTTC
TRBV4-1,TRBJ1-1,TRBD1,once,CASSQYPGGGHGGAFF,TGCGCCAGCAGCCAATACCCAGGGGGTGGCCACGGAGGAGCTTTCTTT
TRBV15,TRBJ1-5,TRBD1,.,CATSSSQGANQPQHF,TGTGCCACCAGCAGTTCCCAGGGGGCCAATCAGCCCCAGCATTTT
TRBV19,TRBJ2-2,TRBD2,.,CASSIPGGLTGELFF,TGTGCCAGTAGTATCCCGGGGGGGCTCACCGGGGAGCTGTTTTTT
TRBV19,TRBJ2-1,TRBD1,.,CASSRSTGWSEQFF,TGTGCCAGTAGTAGATCGACAGGGTGGAGTGAGCAGTTCTTC
TRBV5-1,TRBJ2-1,TRBD1,few,CASSLWTGDNEQFF,TGCGCCAGCAGCTTGTGGACAGGGGACAATGAGCAGTTCTTC
TRBV18,TRBJ1-2,TRBD1,.,CASSPLPGQGVRGYTF,TGTGCCAGCTCACCACTCCCGGGACAGGGGGTAAGGGGCTACACCTTC
TRBV4-3,TRBJ2-2,.,.,CASSLSRGYTGELFF,TGCGCCAGCAGTCTCTCCCGGGGGTACACCGGGGAGCTGTTTTTT